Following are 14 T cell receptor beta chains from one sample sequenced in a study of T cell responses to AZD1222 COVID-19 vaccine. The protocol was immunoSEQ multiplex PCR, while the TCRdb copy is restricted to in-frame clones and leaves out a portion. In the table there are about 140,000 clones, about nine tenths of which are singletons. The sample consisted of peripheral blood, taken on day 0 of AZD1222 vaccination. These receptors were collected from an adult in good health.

The CDR3 nucleotides read TGTGCCACCAGTGATTTCACGACTAGCGGGGACTACAATGAGCAGTTCTTC. Translation gives CATSDFTTSGDYNEQFF. The chain couples TRBV24-1 to TRBJ2-1; 11 bases agree with TRBD2. This CDR3 has 17 residues. V gave up 1 base and J gave up 3 bases; unmatched junction bases: 4. Germline CDR1 reads KGHDR; CDR2 reads SFDVKD.

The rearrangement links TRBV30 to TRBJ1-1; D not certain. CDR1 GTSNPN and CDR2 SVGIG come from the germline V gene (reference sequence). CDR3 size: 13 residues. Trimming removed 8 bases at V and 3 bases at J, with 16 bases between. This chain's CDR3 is CAMTVGLDTEAFF. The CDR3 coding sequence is TGTGCCATGACCGTAGGCCTGGACACTGAAGCTTTCTTT. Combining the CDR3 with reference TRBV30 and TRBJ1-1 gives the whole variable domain SQTIHQWPATLVQPVGSPLSLECTVEGTSNPNLYWYRQAAGRGLQLLFYSVGIGQISSEVPQNLSASRPQDRQFILSSKKLLLSDSGFYLCAMTVGLDTEAFFGQGTRLTVV.

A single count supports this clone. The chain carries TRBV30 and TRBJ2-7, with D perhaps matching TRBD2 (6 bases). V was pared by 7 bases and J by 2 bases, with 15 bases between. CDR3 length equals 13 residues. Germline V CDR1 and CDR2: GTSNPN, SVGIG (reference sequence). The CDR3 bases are TGTGCCTCTAGCGCTTGGGGTCCCTACGAGCAGTACTTC. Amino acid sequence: CASSAWGPYEQYF.

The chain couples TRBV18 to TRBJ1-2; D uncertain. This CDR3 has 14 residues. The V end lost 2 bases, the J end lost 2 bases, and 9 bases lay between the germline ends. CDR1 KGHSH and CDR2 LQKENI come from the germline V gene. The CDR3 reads CASSPIGENYGYTF. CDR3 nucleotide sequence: TGTGCCAGCTCACCAATCGGGGAGAACTATGGCTACACCTTC.

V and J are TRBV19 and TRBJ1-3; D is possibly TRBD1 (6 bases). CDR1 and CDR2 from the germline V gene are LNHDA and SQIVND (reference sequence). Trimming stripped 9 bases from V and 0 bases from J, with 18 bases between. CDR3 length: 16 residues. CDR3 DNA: TGTGCCAGCTTGATCAGGGGCGAGGGCTCTGGAAACACCATATATTTT. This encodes CASLIRGEGSGNTIYF.

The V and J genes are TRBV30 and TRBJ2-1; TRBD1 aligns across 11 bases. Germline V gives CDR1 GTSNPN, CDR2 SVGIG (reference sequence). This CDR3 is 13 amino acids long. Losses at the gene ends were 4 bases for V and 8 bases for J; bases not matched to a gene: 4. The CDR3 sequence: CAWKDRGHHEQFF. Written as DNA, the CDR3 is TGTGCCTGGAAGGACAGGGGGCACCATGAGCAGTTCTTC.

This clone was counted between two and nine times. CDR3 nucleotides: TGTGCCAGAAGCTTTGCAGGCAATCAGCCCCAGCATTTT. It is translated as CARSFAGNQPQHF. This sequence joins TRBV5-3 and TRBJ1-5; D uncertain. TRBV5-3 is an ORF, with its function uncertain. The CDR3 totals 13 residues. V lost 2 bases to trimming and J lost 2 bases, with 5 bases between them.

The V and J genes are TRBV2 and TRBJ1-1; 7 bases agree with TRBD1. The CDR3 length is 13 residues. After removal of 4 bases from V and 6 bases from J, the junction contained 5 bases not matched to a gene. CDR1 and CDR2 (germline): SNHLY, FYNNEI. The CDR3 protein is CASSGQGPPEAFF. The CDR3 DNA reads TGTGCCAGCAGTGGACAGGGACCCCCTGAAGCTTTCTTT.

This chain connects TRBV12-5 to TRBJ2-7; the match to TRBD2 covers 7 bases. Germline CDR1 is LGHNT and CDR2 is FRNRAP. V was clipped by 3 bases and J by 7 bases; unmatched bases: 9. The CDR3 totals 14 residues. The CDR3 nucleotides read TGTGCTAGTGGTTTCGGCATCGGGGGAGGGGAGCAGTACTTC. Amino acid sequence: CASGFGIGGGEQYF.

CDR3 sequence: CASSQFRRDFNEQFF. In nucleotides, the CDR3 is TGCGCCAGCAGCCAATTTAGGAGGGATTTCAATGAGCAGTTCTTC. This sequence joins TRBV4-3 and TRBJ2-1; TRBD2 is a possible D gene (6 bases). The germline gives CDR1 LGHNA, CDR2 YSLEER. The V end lost 2 bases, the J end lost 6 bases, and 14 bases lay between the germline ends. The CDR3 length is 15 residues.

CDR3 in DNA: TGTGCCAGCAGCTCCGGGCTGTATAGCAATCAGCCCCAGCATTTT. Protein sequence: CASSSGLYSNQPQHF. The chain is built from TRBV5-6 and TRBJ1-5; D unresolved. This CDR3 is 15 amino acids long. Germline assignment: CDR1 SGHDT and CDR2 YYEEEE. V was shortened by 3 bases and J by 0 bases, with 10 bases between the two germline ends.

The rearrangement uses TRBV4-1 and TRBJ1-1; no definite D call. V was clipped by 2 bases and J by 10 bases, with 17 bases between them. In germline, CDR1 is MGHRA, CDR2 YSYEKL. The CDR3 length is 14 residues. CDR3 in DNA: TGCGCCAGCAGCCAACTACAATCCACATCGGGAGCTTTCTTT. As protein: CASSQLQSTSGAFF.

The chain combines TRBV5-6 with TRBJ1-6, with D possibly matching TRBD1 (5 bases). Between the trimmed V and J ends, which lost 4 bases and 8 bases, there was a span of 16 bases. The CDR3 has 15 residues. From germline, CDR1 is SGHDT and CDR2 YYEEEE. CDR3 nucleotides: TGTGCCAGCAGCCCCAGGAGGGGAAGAGATTCACCCCTCCACTTT. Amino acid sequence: CASSPRRGRDSPLHF.

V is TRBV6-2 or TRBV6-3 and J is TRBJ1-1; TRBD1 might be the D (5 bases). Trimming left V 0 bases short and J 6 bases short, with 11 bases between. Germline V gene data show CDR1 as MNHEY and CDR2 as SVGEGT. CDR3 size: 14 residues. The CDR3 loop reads CASSYSGGSAEAFF. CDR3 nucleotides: TGTGCCAGCAGTTACTCCGGGGGTAGCGCTGAAGCTTTCTTT.